These 16 T cell receptor beta chains were all obtained from the same sample, sequenced in a study of tumor-infiltrating lymphocytes in primary liver carcinoma. Researchers drew blood RNA from unsorted whole blood and extracted germline DNA as well. The researchers produced TCR beta cDNA from around 500 ng total RNA with a constant-region primer. Employing slightly modified ARM-PCR, three nested multiplex PCR rounds were run, and these gave rise to the TCR beta libraries. Primers for the first two PCR rounds were TRBV1-TRBV30 forward primers and a C-beta reverse primer (about 9 cycles per round). TCRdb re-called the multiplex PCR reads with MiXCR, one entry per CDR3 protein. Found here are 300,000 to 350,000 distinct CDR3 sequences, about 65% of them singletons; the top ten hold roughly 6.5%. Sequencing was done on a sample of peripheral blood. Every receptor here comes from a man aged 35 to 55 with primary liver carcinoma and hepatitis B virus infection.

As concerns this clonotype: A read error may produce the germline difference seen at one junction end. The chain employs TRBV11-2 and TRBJ2-5; D unclear. In germline, CDR1 is SGHAT, CDR2 FQNNGV. The CDR3 loop spans 15 amino acids. CDR3 bases: TGTGCCATCAGCCCAGAGGCCGCTACCCAAGAGACCCAGTACTTC. This encodes CAISPEAATQETQYF.

Turning to this clonotype: The CDR3 carries no conserved terminal phenylalanine or tryptophan, so it likely arises from a read error. The J gene is TRBJ1-1, the V gene TRBV5-6; no reliable D call. Trimming pared 2 bases from V and 0 bases from J, leaving 5 bases between. The germline gives CDR1 SGHDT, CDR2 YYEEEE. The CDR3 totals 13 residues. The CDR3 sequence: CASSFPVNTEAFS. For the CDR3, the DNA is TGTGCCAGCAGCTTCCCAGTGAACACTGAAGCTTTCTCT.

Points on this clonotype: This could be a read error, since a much larger clone is one nucleotide away. The chain is built from TRBV6-5 and TRBJ1-5; no clear D gene. Trimming left V 5 bases short and J 3 bases short, with 17 bases between. Germline V CDR1 and CDR2: MNHEY, SVGAGI. The CDR3 has 16 residues. The CDR3 DNA sequence: TGTGCCAGCAGTATGATCCAGCCTGGGGTCAATCAGCCCCAGCATTTT. Amino acid sequence: CASSMIQPGVNQPQHF.

A word on this clonotype: It may be a read error: a sequence one base away is much more abundant. This chain uses TRBV6-1 with TRBJ1-2; possibly TRBD1 for D (5 bases). The V gene's germline CDR1 is MNHNS and CDR2 SASEGT. The V gene lost 4 bases and the J gene lost 9 bases, with 18 bases spanning the gap. The CDR3 extends over 14 amino acids. The CDR3 is CASSGGQWTICYTF. In nucleotides, the CDR3 is TGTGCCAGCAGTGGAGGACAATGGACAATCTGCTACACCTTC.

Notes on this clonotype: Here the CDR3 omits its conserved ending phenylalanine or tryptophan, so a read error is the likely source. The rearrangement links TRBV11-2 to TRBJ1-2, with a weak D call TRBD1 (5 bases). This CDR3 has 13 amino acids. The germline V gene has CDR1 SGHAT and CDR2 FQNNGV. V shed 5 bases and J shed 3 bases, with 10 bases lying between them. In nucleotides, the CDR3 is TGTGCCAGCAGCCCTCAACAGGACTATGGCTACACCATC. Translating it yields CASSPQQDYGYTI.

As for this clonotype: Its ends do not fully match the called genes, so a read error is possible. The rearrangement uses TRBV11-3 and TRBJ2-1; D may be TRBD2 (6 bases). CDR1 and CDR2 (germline): SGHNT, YENEEA. The CDR3 runs to 15 residues. CDR3 sequence reads: CDSSPRRAALNEQFF. As DNA, the CDR3 is TGTGACAGCAGCCCTAGGAGGGCCGCACTCAATGAGCAGTTCTTC.

The chain is built from TRBV12-3 or TRBV12-4 and TRBJ2-1; 7 bases are a match to TRBD1. The CDR3 contains 15 residues. After removal of 3 bases from V and 4 bases from J, the junction contained 6 bases not matched to a gene. CDR3 bases: TGTGCCAGCAGTTTCCGGGACAGTACTTACAATGAGCAGTTCTTC. This encodes CASSFRDSTYNEQFF.

About this clonotype: The CDR3 does not close with the conserved phenylalanine or tryptophan, likely indicating a read error. CDR3 protein: CACSYSRDGSIGYGYTL. As DNA, the CDR3 is TGTGCCTGCAGTTACTCGCGGGACGGCTCTATTGGCTATGGCTACACCTTA. The chain couples TRBV6-6 to TRBJ1-2; possibly TRBD1 for D (5 bases). Germline V gene sequence: CDR1 MNHNY, CDR2 SVGAGI (reference sequence). This CDR3 spans 17 amino acids.

Ten or more counts support this clonotype. CDR3 loop: CSVEDMGQLGNEQFF. The CDR3, as DNA: TGCAGCGTTGAAGACATGGGGCAACTGGGGAATGAGCAGTTCTTC. V gene TRBV29-1 combines with J gene TRBJ2-1, with a weak D call TRBD1 (5 bases). With 0 bases removed from V and 7 bases from J, the gap between germline ends came to 16 bases. The CDR3 has 15 residues. CDR1 and CDR2 from the germline V gene are SQVTM and ANQGSEA.

As concerns this clonotype: A read error is likely, as this CDR3 ends without the conserved phenylalanine or tryptophan. The rearrangement uses TRBV6-1 and TRBJ1-5; D gene unclear. This CDR3 comprises 16 residues. Germline lookup yields CDR1 MNHNS and CDR2 SASEGT. V was clipped by 1 base and J by 2 bases, with 12 bases between them. Here the CDR3 reads CASSEGVGMCNQPQHI. CDR3 nucleotides: TGTGCCAGCAGTGAAGGGGTGGGGATGTGCAATCAGCCCCAGCATATT.

About this clonotype: With a much larger clone just one base away, this may be a read error. The chain combines TRBV4-1 with TRBJ1-2; TRBD1 is a possible D gene (5 bases). The germline gives CDR1 MGHRA, CDR2 YSYEKL. The CDR3 consists of 15 residues. The V end was cut by 6 bases, the J end by 0 bases, with 14 bases between. The CDR3 spells CASRTVGPTNYGYTF. CDR3 in DNA: TGCGCCAGCAGGACAGTGGGTCCTACTAACTATGGCTACACCTTC.

This clonotype was observed many times. The chain is built from TRBV6-2 or TRBV6-3 and TRBJ2-7; 7 positions match TRBD2. The CDR3 totals 15 residues. The germline CDR1 and CDR2 sequences are MNHEY and SVGEGT. With V trimmed by 2 bases and J by 7 bases, 11 bases remained unmatched. The chain's CDR3 is CASSYGGLPLGEQYF. In nucleotides, the CDR3 is TGTGCCAGCAGTTACGGGGGACTACCTCTCGGGGAGCAGTACTTC.

About this clonotype itself: A clone one base away is much larger, so this may be a read error. The V and J genes are TRBV6-1 and TRBJ1-5, with 8 nucleotides matching TRBD1. Germline CDR1 is MNHNS and CDR2 is SASEGT. The trim removed 6 bases at V and 6 bases at J, leaving 7 bases unmatched. The CDR3 is made up of 14 amino acids. The CDR3 loop is CASRTGDLVQPQHF. For the CDR3, the DNA is TGTGCCAGCAGGACAGGGGACCTAGTTCAGCCCCAGCATTTT.

About this clonotype itself: This may be a read error: a much more frequent sequence differs by one nucleotide. The chain carries TRBV6-5 and TRBJ1-4, with TRBD1 as a possible D gene (5 bases). CDR3 size: 15 residues. Per germline, CDR1 MNHEY and CDR2 SVGAGI. V was cut by 11 bases and J by 8 bases, with 24 bases left in between. CDR3 DNA sequence: TGTGCCGGCACCAACGCCGACCCAGGGATAGAAAAACTGTTTTTT. Encoded protein: CAGTNADPGIEKLFF.

This clonotype appeared many times. The chain couples TRBV29-1 to TRBJ2-1; 9 bases agree with TRBD1. CDR3 length: 15 residues. From germline, CDR1 is SQVTM and CDR2 ANQGSEA. The ends lost 5 bases at V and 5 bases at J; junction bases unmatched: 10. This CDR3 is CSVSTGTGSNNEQFF. CDR3 DNA: TGCAGCGTTTCGACCGGGACAGGGTCAAACAATGAGCAGTTCTTC.

In the case of this clonotype: Because the CDR3's place on the DNA is in doubt, the DNA is left out and the CDR3 is given as listed by TCRdb. The chain carries TRBV4-2 and TRBJ2-2; the table's TRBD1 call for D was not verified on the DNA. The germline V gene has CDR1 LGHNA and CDR2 YNFKEQ. Ends included, the CDR3 has 18 residues. CDR3 region: CASSEILVTGDSPGSCFF.